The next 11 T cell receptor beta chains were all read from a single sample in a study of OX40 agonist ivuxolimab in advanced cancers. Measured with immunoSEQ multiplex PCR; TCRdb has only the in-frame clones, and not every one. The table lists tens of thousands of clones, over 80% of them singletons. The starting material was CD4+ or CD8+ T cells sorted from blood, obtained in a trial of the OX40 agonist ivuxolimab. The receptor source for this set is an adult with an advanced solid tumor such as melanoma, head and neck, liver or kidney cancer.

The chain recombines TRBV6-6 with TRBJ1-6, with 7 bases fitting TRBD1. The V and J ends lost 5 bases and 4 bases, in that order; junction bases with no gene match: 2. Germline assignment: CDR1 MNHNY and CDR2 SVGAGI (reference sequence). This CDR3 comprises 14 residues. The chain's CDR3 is CASSGGQYNSPLHF. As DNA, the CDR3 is TGTGCCAGCAGTGGGGGACAGTATAATTCACCCCTCCACTTT.

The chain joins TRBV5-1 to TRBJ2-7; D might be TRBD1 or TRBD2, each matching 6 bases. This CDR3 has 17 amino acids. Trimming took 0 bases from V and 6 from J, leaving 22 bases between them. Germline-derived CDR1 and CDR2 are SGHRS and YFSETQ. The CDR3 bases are TGCGCCAGCAGCTTGGACCAGCCCGGGGGCTGGGTACGCGAGCAGTACTTC. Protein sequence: CASSLDQPGGWVREQYF. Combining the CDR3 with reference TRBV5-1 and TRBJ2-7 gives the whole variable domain KAGVTQTPRYLIKTRGQQVTLSCSPISGHRSVSWYQQTPGQGLQFLFEYFSETQRNKGNFPGRFSGRQFSNSRSEMNVSTLELGDSALYLCASSLDQPGGWVREQYFGPGTRLTVT.

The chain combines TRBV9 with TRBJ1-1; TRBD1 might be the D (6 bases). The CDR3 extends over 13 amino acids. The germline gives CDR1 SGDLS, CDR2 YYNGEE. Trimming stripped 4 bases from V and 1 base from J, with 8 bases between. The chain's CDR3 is CASSSGQNTEAFF. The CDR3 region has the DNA TGTGCCAGCAGCTCGGGACAGAACACTGAAGCTTTCTTT.

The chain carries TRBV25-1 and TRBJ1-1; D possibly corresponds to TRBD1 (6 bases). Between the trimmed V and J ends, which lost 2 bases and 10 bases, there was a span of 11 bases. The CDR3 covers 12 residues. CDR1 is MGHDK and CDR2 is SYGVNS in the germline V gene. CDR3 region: CASSEGGGGAFF. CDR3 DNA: TGTGCCAGCAGTGAAGGAGGGGGGGGAGCTTTCTTT.

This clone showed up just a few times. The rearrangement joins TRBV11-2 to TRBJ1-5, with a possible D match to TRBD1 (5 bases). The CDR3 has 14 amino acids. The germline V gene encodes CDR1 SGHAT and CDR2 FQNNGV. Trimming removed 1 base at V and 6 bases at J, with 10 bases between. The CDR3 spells CASSLGQGTQPQHF. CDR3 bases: TGTGCCAGCAGCTTAGGGCAGGGCACTCAGCCCCAGCATTTT. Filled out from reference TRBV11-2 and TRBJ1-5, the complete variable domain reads EAGVAQSPRYKIIEKRQSVAFWCNPISGHATLYWYQQILGQGPKLLIQFQNNGVVDDSQLPKDRFSAERLKGVDSTLKIQPAKLEDSAVYLCASSLGQGTQPQHFGDGTRLSIL.

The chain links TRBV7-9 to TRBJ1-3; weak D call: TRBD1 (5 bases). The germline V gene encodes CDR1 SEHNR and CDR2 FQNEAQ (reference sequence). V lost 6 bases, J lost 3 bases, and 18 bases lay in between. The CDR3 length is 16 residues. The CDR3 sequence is CASRPGGAALGNTIYF. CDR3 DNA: TGTGCCAGCAGACCTGGAGGGGCCGCTCTTGGAAACACCATATATTTT.

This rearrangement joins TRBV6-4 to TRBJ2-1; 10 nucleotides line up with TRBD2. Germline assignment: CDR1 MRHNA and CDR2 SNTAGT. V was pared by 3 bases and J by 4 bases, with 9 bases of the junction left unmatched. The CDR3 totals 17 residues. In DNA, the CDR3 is TGTGCCAGCAGTGAGACTAGCGGGCCCTACTCTTACAATGAGCAGTTCTTC. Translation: CASSETSGPYSYNEQFF.

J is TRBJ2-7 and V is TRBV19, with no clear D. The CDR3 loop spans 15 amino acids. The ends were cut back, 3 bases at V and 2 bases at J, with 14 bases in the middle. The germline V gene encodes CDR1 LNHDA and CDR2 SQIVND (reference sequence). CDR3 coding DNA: TGTGCCAGTAGTATTAAAGTCGTAGCTGCCTACGAGCAGTACTTC. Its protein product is CASSIKVVAAYEQYF.

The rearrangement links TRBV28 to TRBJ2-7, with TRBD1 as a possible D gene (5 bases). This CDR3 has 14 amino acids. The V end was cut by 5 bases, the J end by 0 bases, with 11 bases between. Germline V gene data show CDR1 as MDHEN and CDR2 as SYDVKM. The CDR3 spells CASSPSQVSYEQYF. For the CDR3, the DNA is TGTGCCAGCAGTCCCTCACAGGTCTCCTACGAGCAGTACTTC.

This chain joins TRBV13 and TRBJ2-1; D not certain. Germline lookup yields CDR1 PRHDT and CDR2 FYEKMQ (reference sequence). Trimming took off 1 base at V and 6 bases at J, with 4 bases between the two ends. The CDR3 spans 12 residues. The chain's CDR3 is CASSLDLNEQFF. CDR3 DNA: TGTGCCAGCAGCTTAGACCTCAATGAGCAGTTCTTC.

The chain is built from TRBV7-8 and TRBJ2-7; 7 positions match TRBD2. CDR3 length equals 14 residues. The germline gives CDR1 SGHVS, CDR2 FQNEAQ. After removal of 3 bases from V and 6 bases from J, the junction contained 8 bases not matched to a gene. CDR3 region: CASSFPGGGFEQYF. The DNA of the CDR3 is TGTGCCAGCAGCTTTCCGGGGGGTGGTTTCGAGCAGTACTTC.